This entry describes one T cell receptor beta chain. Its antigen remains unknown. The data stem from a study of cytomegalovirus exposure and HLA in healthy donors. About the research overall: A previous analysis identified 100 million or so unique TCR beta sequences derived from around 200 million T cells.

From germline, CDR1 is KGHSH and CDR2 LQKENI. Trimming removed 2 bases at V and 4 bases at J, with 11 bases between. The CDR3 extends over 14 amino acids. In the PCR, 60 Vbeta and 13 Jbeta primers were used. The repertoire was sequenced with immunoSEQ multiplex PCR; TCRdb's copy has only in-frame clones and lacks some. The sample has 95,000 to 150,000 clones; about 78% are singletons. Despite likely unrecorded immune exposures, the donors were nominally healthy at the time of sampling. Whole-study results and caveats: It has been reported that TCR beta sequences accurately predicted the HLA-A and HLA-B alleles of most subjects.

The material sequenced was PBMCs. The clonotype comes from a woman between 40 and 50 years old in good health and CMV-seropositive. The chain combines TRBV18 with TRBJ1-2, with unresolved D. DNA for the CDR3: TGTGCCAGCTCACCAGGACTCTTGGGCTATGGCTACACCTTC. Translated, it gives CASSPGLLGYGYTF.